This T cell receptor (beta chain) was identified in a study of shared clonotypes between healthy human individuals. Study background: Three plates were used per donor for CD4 naive, three for CD4 memory, two for CD8 naive and one for CD8 memory.

Broader study findings: The naive CD4 repertoires of several donors were compared, and about 5% of clonotypes were shared.

Trimming stripped 3 bases from V and 5 bases from J, with 11 bases between. Germline V gene lookup returns CDR1 SGHAT and CDR2 FQNNGV. This CDR3 is built from 13 residues. This clone occurred once. Its antigen is currently unknown. Repertoires were generated with immunoSEQ multiplex PCR, while TCRdb's copy carries only in-frame clones and drops some. The sample shows under 1,100,000 clones, approximately 70% of them seen only once. The sample was memory CD4+ T cells sorted from blood. Documented subset: CD45RA-negative fraction. The V gene is TRBV11-2, the J gene TRBJ2-7; D is uncertain. This clonotype was obtained from a man between 18 and 35 years old in good health. The CDR3 loop reads CASSLERPNEQYF. The CDR3 DNA follows: TGTGCCAGCAGCTTGGAACGACCTAACGAGCAGTACTTC.